The clone carrying this TCR beta chain rates as large (0.1 to 1%). What it binds is not known. The CDR3 is 13 amino acids. V was trimmed by 0 bases and J by 6 bases, leaving 9 bases between them. The germline CDR1 and CDR2 sequences are MNHEY and SVGAGI. Sequencing of dividing CFSE-low cells from the MLR defined alloreactive TCRbeta sequences. Graft donor PBMCs, splenocytes, lymph-node cells, or third-party PBMCs stimulated pre-transplant recipient cells. Method: immunoSEQ multiplex PCR; TCRdb's copy keeps in-frame clones and lacks some. This table holds some 550 clones, 55% to 60% found once. The sample belongs to a study of T cell clones after liver transplantation.

Sequenced material: CD8+ T cells from cultured PBMCs. The chain employs TRBV6-5 and TRBJ2-7, with D possibly matching TRBD1 (6 bases). The source is a human patient who received a liver transplant. Some T cells may be provided by the graft donor. The DNA for the CDR3 is TGTGCCAGCAGTTACTCAGGCAGGGGCGAGCAGTACTTC. Its translation: CASSYSGRGEQYF.